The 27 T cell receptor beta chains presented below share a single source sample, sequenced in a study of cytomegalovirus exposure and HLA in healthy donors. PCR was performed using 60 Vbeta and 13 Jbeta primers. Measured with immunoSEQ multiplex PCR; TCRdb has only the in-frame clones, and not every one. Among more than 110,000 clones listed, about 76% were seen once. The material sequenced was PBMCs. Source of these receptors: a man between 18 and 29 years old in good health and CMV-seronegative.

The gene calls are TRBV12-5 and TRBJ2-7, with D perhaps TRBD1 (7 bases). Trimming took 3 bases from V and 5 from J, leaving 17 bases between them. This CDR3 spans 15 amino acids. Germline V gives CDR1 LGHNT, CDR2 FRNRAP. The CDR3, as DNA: TGTGCTAGTGGTTTTTTCTGGAGGGGGCGTCACGAGCAGTACTTC. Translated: CASGFFWRGRHEQYF.

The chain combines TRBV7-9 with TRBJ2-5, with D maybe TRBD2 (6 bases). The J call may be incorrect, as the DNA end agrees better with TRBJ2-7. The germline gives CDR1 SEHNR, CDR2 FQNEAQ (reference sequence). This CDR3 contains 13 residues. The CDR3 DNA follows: TGTGCCAGCAGCGCACCGCGGGACTCCGAGCAGTACTTC. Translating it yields CASSAPRDSEQYF.

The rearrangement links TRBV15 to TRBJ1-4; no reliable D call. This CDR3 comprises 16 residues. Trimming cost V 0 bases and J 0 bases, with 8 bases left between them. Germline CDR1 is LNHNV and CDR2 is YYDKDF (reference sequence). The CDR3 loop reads CATSREGRATNEKLFF. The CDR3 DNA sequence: TGTGCCACCAGCAGAGAGGGGAGAGCAACTAATGAAAAACTGTTTTTT.

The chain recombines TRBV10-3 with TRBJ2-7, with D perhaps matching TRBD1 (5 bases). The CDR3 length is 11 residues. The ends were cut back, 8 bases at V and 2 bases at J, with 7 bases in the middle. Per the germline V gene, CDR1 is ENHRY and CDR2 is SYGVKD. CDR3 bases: TGTGCCATCTCCAGGGCCTACGAGCAGTACTTC. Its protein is CAISRAYEQYF.

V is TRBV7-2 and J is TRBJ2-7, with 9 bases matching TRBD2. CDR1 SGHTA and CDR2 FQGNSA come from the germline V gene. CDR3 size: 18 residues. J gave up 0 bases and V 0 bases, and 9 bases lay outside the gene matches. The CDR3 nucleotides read TGTGCCAGCAGCTTAGCATACGGCGGGAGGGAAAGCTCCTACGAGCAGTACTTC. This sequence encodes CASSLAYGGRESSYEQYF.

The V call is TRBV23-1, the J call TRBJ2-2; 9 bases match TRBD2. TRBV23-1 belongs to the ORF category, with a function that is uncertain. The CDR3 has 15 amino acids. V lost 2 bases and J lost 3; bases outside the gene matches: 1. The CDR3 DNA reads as TGCGCCAGCAGTCAAGCTAGCGGGGACACCGGGGAGCTGTTTTTT. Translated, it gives CASSQASGDTGELFF.

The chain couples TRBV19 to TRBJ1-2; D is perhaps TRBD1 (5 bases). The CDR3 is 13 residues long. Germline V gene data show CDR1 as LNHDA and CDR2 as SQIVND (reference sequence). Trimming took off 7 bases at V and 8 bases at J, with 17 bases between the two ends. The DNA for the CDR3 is TGTGCCAGTAACGATGGGGCAGGGCGCGGCTACACCTTC. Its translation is CASNDGAGRGYTF.

Here the CDR3 reads CASSLGPTQSGNEKLFF. The CDR3 region has the DNA TGCGCCAGCAGCTTGGGTCCGACACAGAGCGGTAATGAAAAACTGTTTTTT. V is TRBV5-1 and J is TRBJ1-4; D ambiguous. Trimming removed 0 bases from V and 4 bases from J, with 16 bases in between. Germline assignment: CDR1 SGHRS and CDR2 YFSETQ. The CDR3 has 17 amino acids.

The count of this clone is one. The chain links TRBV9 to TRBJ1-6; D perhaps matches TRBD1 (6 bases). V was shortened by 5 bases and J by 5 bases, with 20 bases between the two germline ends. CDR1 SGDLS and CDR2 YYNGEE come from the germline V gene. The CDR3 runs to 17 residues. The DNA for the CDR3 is TGTGCCAGCAGTGATTACGAAGGGACACTTGATAATTCACCCCTCCACTTT. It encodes CASSDYEGTLDNSPLHF.

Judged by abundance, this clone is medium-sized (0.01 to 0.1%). The CDR3 region is CASGQVQSGGPSGELFF. CDR3 in DNA: TGTGCCAGCGGCCAGGTCCAGAGCGGGGGGCCGTCGGGGGAGCTGTTTTTT. V is TRBV27 and J is TRBJ2-2, with 9 bases fitting TRBD2. CDR1 and CDR2 from the germline V gene are MNHEY and SMNVEV (reference sequence). This CDR3 is built from 17 residues. Trimming took 8 bases from V and 8 from J; bases not matched to a gene: 18.

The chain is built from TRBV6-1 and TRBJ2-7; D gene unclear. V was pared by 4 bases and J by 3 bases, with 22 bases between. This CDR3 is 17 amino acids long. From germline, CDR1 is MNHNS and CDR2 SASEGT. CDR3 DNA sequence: TGTGCCAGCAGTGCTTCTATAAGCCCCGGGTCTAGCTACGAGCAGTACTTC. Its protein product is CASSASISPGSSYEQYF.

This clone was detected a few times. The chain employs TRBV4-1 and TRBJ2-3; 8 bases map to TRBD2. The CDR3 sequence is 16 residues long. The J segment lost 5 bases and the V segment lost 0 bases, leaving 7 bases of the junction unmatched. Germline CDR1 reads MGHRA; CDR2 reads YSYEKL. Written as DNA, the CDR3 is TGCGCCAGCAGCCAAGAAAGAGCGGGGGTGAGAGATACGCAGTATTTT. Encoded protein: CASSQERAGVRDTQYF.

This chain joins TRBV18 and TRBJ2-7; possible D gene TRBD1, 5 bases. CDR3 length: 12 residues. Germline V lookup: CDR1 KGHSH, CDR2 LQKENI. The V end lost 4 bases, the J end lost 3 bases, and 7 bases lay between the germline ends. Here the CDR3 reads CASSLQDYEQYF. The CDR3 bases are TGTGCCAGCTCACTACAGGACTACGAGCAGTACTTC.

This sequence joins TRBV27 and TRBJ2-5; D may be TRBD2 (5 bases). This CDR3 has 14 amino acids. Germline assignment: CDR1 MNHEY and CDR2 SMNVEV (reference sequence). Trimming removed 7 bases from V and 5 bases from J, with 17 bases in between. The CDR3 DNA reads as TGTGCCAGCACGGGAACCGGTGGGCGGGAGACCCAGTACTTC. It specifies CASTGTGGRETQYF.

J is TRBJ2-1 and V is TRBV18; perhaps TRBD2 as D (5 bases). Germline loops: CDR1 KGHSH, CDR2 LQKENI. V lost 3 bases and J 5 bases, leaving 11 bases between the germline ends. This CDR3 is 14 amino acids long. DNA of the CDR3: TGTGCCAGCTCACCTGGACTGGCAAACAATGAGCAGTTCTTC. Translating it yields CASSPGLANNEQFF.

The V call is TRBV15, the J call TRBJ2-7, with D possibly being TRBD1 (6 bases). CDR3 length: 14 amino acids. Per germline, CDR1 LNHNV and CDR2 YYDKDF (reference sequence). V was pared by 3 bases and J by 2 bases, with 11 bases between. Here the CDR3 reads CATSSQQGAYEQYF. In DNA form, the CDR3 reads TGTGCCACCAGCAGCCAACAGGGAGCCTACGAGCAGTACTTC.

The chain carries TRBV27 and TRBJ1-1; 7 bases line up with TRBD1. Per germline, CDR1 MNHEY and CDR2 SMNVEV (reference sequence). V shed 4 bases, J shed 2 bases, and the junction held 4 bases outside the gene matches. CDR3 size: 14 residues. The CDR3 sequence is CASSWDSSNTEAFF. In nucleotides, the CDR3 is TGTGCCAGCAGTTGGGACAGTTCTAACACTGAAGCTTTCTTT.

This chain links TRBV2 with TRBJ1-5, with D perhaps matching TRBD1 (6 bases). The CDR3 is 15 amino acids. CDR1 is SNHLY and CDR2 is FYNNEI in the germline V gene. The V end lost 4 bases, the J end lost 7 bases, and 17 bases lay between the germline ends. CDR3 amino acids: CASSGSSTGRQPQHF. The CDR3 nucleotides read TGTGCCAGCAGTGGGAGCTCGACAGGACGGCAGCCCCAGCATTTT.

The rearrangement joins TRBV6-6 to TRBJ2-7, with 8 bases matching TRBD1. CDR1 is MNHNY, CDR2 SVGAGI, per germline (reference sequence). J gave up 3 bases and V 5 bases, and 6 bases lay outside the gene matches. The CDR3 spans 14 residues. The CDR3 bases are TGTGCCAGCAGTGACCAGGGGGCTAGCTACGAGCAGTACTTC. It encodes CASSDQGASYEQYF.

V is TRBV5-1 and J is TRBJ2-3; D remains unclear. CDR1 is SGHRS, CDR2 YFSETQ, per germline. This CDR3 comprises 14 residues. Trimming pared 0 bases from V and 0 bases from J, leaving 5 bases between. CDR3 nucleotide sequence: TGCGCCAGCAGCTTGGGGCACAGCACAGATACGCAGTATTTT. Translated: CASSLGHSTDTQYF.

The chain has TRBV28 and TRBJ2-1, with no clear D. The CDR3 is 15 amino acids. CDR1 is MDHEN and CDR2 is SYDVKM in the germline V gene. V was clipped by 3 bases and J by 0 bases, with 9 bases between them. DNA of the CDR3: TGTGCCAGCAGTTTGACGCGACTCTCCTACAATGAGCAGTTCTTC. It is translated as CASSLTRLSYNEQFF.

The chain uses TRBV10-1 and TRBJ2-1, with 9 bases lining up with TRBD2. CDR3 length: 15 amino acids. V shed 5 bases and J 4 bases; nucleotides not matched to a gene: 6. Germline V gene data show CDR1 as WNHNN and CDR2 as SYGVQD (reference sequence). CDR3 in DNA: TGCGCCAGCAGTCGGACTAGCGTCGGTTACAATGAGCAGTTCTTC. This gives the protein CASSRTSVGYNEQFF.

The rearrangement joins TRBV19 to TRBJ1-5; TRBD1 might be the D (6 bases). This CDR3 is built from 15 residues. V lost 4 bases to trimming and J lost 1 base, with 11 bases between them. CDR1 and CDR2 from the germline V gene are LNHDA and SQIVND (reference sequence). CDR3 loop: CASSSRDISNQPQHF. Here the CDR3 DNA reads TGTGCCAGTAGTAGCCGGGACATCAGCAATCAGCCCCAGCATTTT.

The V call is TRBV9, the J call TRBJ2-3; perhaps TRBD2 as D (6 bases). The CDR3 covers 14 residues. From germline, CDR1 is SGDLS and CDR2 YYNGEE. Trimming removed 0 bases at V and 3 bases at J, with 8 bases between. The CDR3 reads CASSVDGGTDTQYF. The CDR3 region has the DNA TGTGCCAGCAGCGTAGACGGGGGTACAGATACGCAGTATTTT. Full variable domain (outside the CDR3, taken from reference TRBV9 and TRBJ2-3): DSGVTQTPKHLITATGQRVTLRCSPRSGDLSVYWYQQSLDQGLQFLIQYYNGEERAKGNILERFSAQQFPDLHSELNLSSLELGDSALYFCASSVDGGTDTQYFGPGTRLTVL.

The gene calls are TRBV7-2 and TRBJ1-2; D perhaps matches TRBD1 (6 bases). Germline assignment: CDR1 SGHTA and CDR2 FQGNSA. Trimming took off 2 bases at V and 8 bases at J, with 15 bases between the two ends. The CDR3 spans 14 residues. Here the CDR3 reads CASSLSSWGGGYTF. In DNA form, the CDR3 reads TGTGCCAGCAGCTTAAGCTCTTGGGGGGGCGGCTACACCTTC.

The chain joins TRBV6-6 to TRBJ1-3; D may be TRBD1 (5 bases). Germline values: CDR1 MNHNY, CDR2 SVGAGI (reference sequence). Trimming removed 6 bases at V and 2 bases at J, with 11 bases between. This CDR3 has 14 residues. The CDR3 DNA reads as TGTGCCAGCAGATCCCAGGGTACTGGAAACACCATATATTTT. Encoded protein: CASRSQGTGNTIYF.

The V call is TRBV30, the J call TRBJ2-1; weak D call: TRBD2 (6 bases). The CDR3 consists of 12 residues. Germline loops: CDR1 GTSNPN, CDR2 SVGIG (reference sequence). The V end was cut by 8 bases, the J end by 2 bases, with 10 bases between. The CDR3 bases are TGTGCCAGGACGGGAGCCTACAATGAGCAGTTCTTC. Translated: CARTGAYNEQFF.